This is a list of T cell receptor beta chains from one sample in a study of PD-1 and CTLA-4 blockade in melanoma. Data came from immunoSEQ multiplex PCR; TCRdb stores just in-frame clones and leaves some out. The sample shows roughly 16,000 clones, around 70% of them seen only once. Sequenced here: CD8+ T cells from peripheral blood, sampled before anti-PD-1 treatment. The source is a human donor with melanoma. Both conserved end residues are part of each CDR3. A D gene is named only where the DNA matches it firmly. Size tells how often a clone was seen (once, few, many) or the class of an expanded clone, and some rows leave it out.

size: -; D: TRBD1; V: TRBV13; J: TRBJ1-2; CDR3: CASSLGQGLRYGYTF; DNA: TGTGCCAGCAGCTTAGGACAGGGGCTTAGGTATGGCTACACCTTC
size: -; D: -; V: TRBV30; J: TRBJ2-1; CDR3: CAWSAYNEQFF; DNA: TGTGCCTGGAGCGCCTACAATGAGCAGTTCTTC
size: once; D: TRBD2; V: TRBV3-1/TRBV3-2; J: TRBJ2-5; CDR3: CASSQGDYLQETQYF; DNA: TGTGCCAGCAGCCAAGGGGACTACCTCCAAGAGACCCAGTACTTC
size: -; D: TRBD1; V: TRBV7-9; J: TRBJ2-6; CDR3: CASSFGTGGISGANVLTF; DNA: TGTGCCAGCAGCTTTGGGACAGGGGGGATCTCTGGGGCCAACGTCCTGACTTTC
size: -; D: TRBD1; V: TRBV2; J: TRBJ1-2; CDR3: CASSPIGQGVVYGYTF; DNA: TGTGCCAGCAGTCCAATTGGACAGGGTGTAGTCTATGGCTACACCTTC
size: -; D: -; V: TRBV4-1; J: TRBJ2-7; CDR3: CASSRRTESYEQYF; DNA: TGCGCCAGCAGCCGACGGACAGAATCCTACGAGCAGTACTTC
size: once; D: -; V: TRBV11-2; J: TRBJ2-2; CDR3: CASSSPGQNTGELFF; DNA: TGTGCCAGCAGCTCGCCGGGACAGAACACCGGGGAGCTGTTTTTT
size: -; D: -; V: TRBV7-9; J: TRBJ1-2; CDR3: CASSLVSLQGSEGYTF; DNA: TGTGCCAGCAGCTTAGTTAGCCTACAGGGCTCAGAAGGGTACACCTTC
size: -; D: -; V: TRBV5-6; J: TRBJ2-7; CDR3: CASSSYRASYEQYF; DNA: TGTGCCAGCAGCTCATACAGGGCCTCCTACGAGCAGTACTTC
size: -; D: -; V: TRBV18; J: TRBJ2-7; CDR3: CASSQSRAAHGYEQYF; DNA: TGTGCCAGCTCACAGAGCCGGGCCGCCCACGGGTACGAGCAGTACTTC
size: once; D: TRBD2; V: TRBV6-5; J: TRBJ2-1; CDR3: CASRPHAGAYNEQFF; DNA: TGTGCCAGCAGGCCTCATGCGGGGGCCTACAATGAGCAGTTCTTC
size: medium-sized; D: -; V: TRBV2; J: TRBJ1-2; CDR3: CASSAGEVYGYTF; DNA: TGTGCCAGCAGCGCAGGGGAAGTCTATGGCTACACCTTC
size: -; D: -; V: TRBV12-5; J: TRBJ1-1; CDR3: CASGLVPGDTEAFF; DNA: TGTGCTAGTGGTTTGGTTCCCGGGGACACTGAAGCTTTCTTT
size: -; D: -; V: TRBV27; J: TRBJ1-2; CDR3: CASTVTGSGNYGYTF; DNA: TGTGCCAGCACCGTTACAGGGTCCGGTAACTATGGCTACACCTTC
size: medium-sized; D: -; V: TRBV5-6; J: TRBJ2-2; CDR3: CASSADTSTGELFF; DNA: TGTGCCAGCAGCGCTGACACCAGCACCGGGGAGCTGTTTTTT
size: -; D: TRBD2; V: TRBV4-2; J: TRBJ2-1; CDR3: CASSPQGSGGYNEQFF; DNA: TGTGCCAGCAGCCCCCAGGGTAGCGGGGGTTACAATGAGCAGTTCTTC
size: -; D: -; V: TRBV15; J: TRBJ2-1; CDR3: CATSGELQRNEQFF; DNA: TGTGCCACCAGCGGCGAGCTACAGAGAAATGAGCAGTTCTTC
size: -; D: TRBD1; V: TRBV30; J: TRBJ2-1; CDR3: CALTRDSLGDEQFF; DNA: TGTGCCTTAACCCGGGACAGCTTAGGGGATGAGCAGTTCTTC
size: -; D: -; V: TRBV19; J: TRBJ1-3; CDR3: CASSISPANTIYF; DNA: TGTGCCAGTAGTATATCCCCCGCCAACACCATATATTTT
size: -; D: -; V: TRBV15; J: TRBJ1-1; CDR3: CATSRLGTEAFF; DNA: TGTGCCACCAGCAGATTGGGCACTGAAGCTTTCTTT
size: -; D: TRBD2; V: TRBV5-1; J: TRBJ2-5; CDR3: CASSLVALAGGLKETQYF; DNA: TGCGCCAGCAGCTTGGTGGCCCTAGCGGGAGGGTTAAAAGAGACCCAGTACTTC